This record concerns one TCR beta chain sequence. Its target antigen remains unknown. No much larger clone exists at a distance of one base, and base qualities are not known. The data belong to a study of blood T cells in healthy people across ages (dated by TCRdb to 2015 to 2017). In the study overall: In model experiments, roughly one uniquely barcoded TCR beta cDNA molecule per two T cells was captured by template switching. Age-related changes in TCR beta repertoire diversity were measured in the study by deep sequencing normalized with unique cDNA molecular identifiers. Donors were grouped into four age groups: young (average about 15 years), middle-aged (roughly 38), aged (around 60) and long-lived (roughly 80). To avoid experimental bias, donors of different ages were spread randomly across the sequencing lanes. For two donors (one aged 18 to 30 and one aged 80 or older), the study analyzed two additional independent replicas of 1 million unique cDNA reads from the same blood draw. Here is what the overall study found, with its caveats: Estimates of total diversity based on one million sequenced T cells were regarded as lower bounds and as underestimates. Conclusive comparison of naive and antigen-experienced compartments was prevented by the profiling of bulk unsorted PBMCs. Compared with the aged group, the long-lived group had more naive CD4+ T cells, fewer expanded clones and increased TCR diversity, a pattern suggesting age selection. The percentage of naive T cells measured by flow cytometry correlated strongly with observed TCR beta diversity. Because donor CMV infection status was unknown, age-related changes in expanded clonotypes were potentially confounded. As age increased, observed TCR beta diversity per million T cells dropped in a roughly linear way, and a significant reduction was already evident by age 40.

Library method: 5' RACE. Sequenced using an Illumina HiSeq 2500. A second PCR of about 7 to 12 cycles was performed with a sample-barcoded 5' primer and a J-beta primer mix. A template-switch 5' adaptor carrying 12 random nucleotides introduced a unique molecular identifier onto each TCR beta cDNA molecule. Each sample yielded at least 2.5 million CDR3-containing paired-end reads. All of the RNA was converted into first-strand cDNA using the Mint cDNA synthesis kit, with a TRBC-specific oligonucleotide serving as the primer. All cDNA was treated with uracil-DNA glycosylase and then went through a first 18-cycle PCR with the universal primers M1SS and BC2_uni_R. On the study's bioinformatics: For normalization, 1 million high-quality reads, each with a distinct molecular identifier, were randomly selected from each sample. Instead of being binned into consensus sequences, reads with shared molecular identifiers were discarded. MiTCR, run with a Q25 quality threshold and the strictest error-elimination algorithm, handled CDR3 identification, clonotype clustering and error correction. A nonparametric unseen species model with Euler transformation was used to estimate lower-bound total TCR beta diversity. Clones were called with MiXCR by TCRdb after fastp trimmed the public reads at Q25, and only in-frame beta chains were retained. Rows are unified per CDR3 protein, each entry keeping the most common DNA and genes. The V and J calls here are based on TCRdb, not the publication. The sample data list about 760,000 distinct CDR3 sequences, and approximately 53% of these were observed just once. Clones ranked in the top ten supply roughly 24% of the sample.

Here V drops 8 bases and J drops 3 bases, and the junction holds 3 bases not matched to any gene. Including the terminal cysteine and phenylalanine, the CDR3 comprises 14 residues. The retained sequence is limited to the CDR3, 42 bases, with the frame set at the first base. CDR1 MGHDK and CDR2 SYGVNS are derived from the germline V gene. The donors were roughly 38 Caucasian individuals from Russia, aged roughly 6 to 95 years, who were systemically healthy. Ten milliliters of peripheral blood were drawn from each donor into EDTA-treated Vacutainer tubes. Ficoll-Paque density-gradient centrifugation was used to isolate PBMCs, with at least 6.5 million obtained per sample. Total RNA was extracted from PBMCs with Trizol reagent, with at least 5 micrograms obtained per sample. Naive CD45RAhigh/CD27high T cell percentages were measured by flow cytometry on a PBMC aliquot from every donor.

Sequences were obtained from blood. The sequence joins TRBV25-1 to TRBJ2-1, with TRBD2 matching 11 junction bases. This TCR derives from a man between 40 and 49 years old in good health. The nucleotides read TGTGCCAGCGGACTAGCGGGCCTCTACAATGAGCAGTTCTTC. This is translated as CASGLAGLYNEQFF.